The 21 T cell receptor beta chains presented below share a single source sample, sequenced in a study of T-cell reconstitution after alpha-beta-depleted transplantation in children. Whole-study results and caveats: Newly made T cells mostly supplied T-cell counts and diversity one year after transplant.

Preparation of the TCRbeta library was carried out with unique molecular identifiers. Each CDR3 protein gets one entry after TCRdb re-called the PCR reads with MiXCR. Found here are about 300,000 distinct CDR3 sequences, 6.5% to 9% of them singletons; the top ten hold about 9.1%. Antigens for these TCRs are unknown. The source material was peripheral blood, sampled 360 days after TCRalphabeta/CD19-depleted stem cell transplant. These receptors all stem from a female patient aged 2-9 years who had a stem cell transplant for Fanconi anemia, so the T cells may come from the graft donor.

This chain uses TRBV7-9 with TRBJ2-1; no firm D call. CDR3 length: 11 residues. Germline-derived CDR1 and CDR2 are SEHNR and FQNEAQ (reference sequence). V lost 5 bases, J lost 9 bases, and 8 bases lay in between. The CDR3 sequence is CASSQVVEQFF. The DNA of the CDR3 is TGTGCCAGCAGCCAGGTCGTTGAGCAGTTCTTC.

This clonotype was detected many times. V and J are TRBV12-3 or TRBV12-4 and TRBJ2-1, with 14 bases aligning to TRBD2. The CDR3 covers 16 residues. The junction had 9 bases not matched to a gene; V was cut back by 6 bases and J by 8 bases. CDR3 sequence reads: CASRRLAGGLFDEQFF. CDR3 sequence (DNA): TGTGCCAGCAGAAGACTAGCGGGGGGGCTGTTCGATGAGCAGTTCTTC.

In its sample, this clonotype was seen many times. The DNA of the CDR3 is TGCAGCGTCGCCGGGACGGTGAACACTGAAGCTTTCTTT. Its protein is CSVAGTVNTEAFF. This chain joins TRBV29-1 and TRBJ1-1; D possibly corresponds to TRBD1 (5 bases). V shed 6 bases and J shed 0 bases, with 11 bases lying between them. The CDR3 runs 13 residues. In germline, CDR1 is SQVTM, CDR2 ANQGSEA. The complete variable domain, with remaining parts taken from reference TRBV29-1 and TRBJ1-1, reads SAVISQKPSRDICQRGTSLTIQCQVDSQVTMMFWYRQQPGQSLTLIATANQGSEATYESGFVIDKFPISRPNLTFSTLTVSNMSPEDSSIYLCSVAGTVNTEAFFGQGTRLTVV.

At least ten counts were recorded for this clonotype. This chain uses TRBV4-2 with TRBJ2-5; D possibly corresponds to TRBD2 (6 bases). The V and J ends lost 2 bases and 5 bases respectively, with 12 bases between them. The CDR3 totals 14 residues. Germline CDR1 LGHNA, CDR2 YNFKEQ. The CDR3 sequence is CASSQRLVEETQYF. CDR3 bases: TGTGCCAGCAGCCAAAGACTAGTCGAGGAGACCCAGTACTTC.

This clonotype was counted at least ten times. J is TRBJ2-7 and V is TRBV20-1; TRBD1 matches at 8 bases. Germline loops: CDR1 DFQATT, CDR2 SNEGSKA (reference sequence). V lost 6 bases, J lost 2 bases, and 6 bases stayed unmatched. The CDR3 extends over 13 amino acids. The CDR3 protein is CSAETGETYEQYF. The CDR3 DNA reads as TGCAGTGCCGAGACAGGGGAAACCTACGAGCAGTACTTC.

The chain combines TRBV7-9 with TRBJ1-2; D is possibly TRBD1 (5 bases). The germline gives CDR1 SEHNR, CDR2 FQNEAQ (reference sequence). With 4 bases removed from V and 4 bases from J, the gap between germline ends came to 13 bases. The CDR3 consists of 14 residues. The CDR3 sequence: CASSSITGIYGYTF. DNA of the CDR3: TGTGCCAGCAGCTCCATTACAGGCATCTATGGCTACACCTTC.

This clonotype has only a few counts. This rearrangement joins TRBV20-1 to TRBJ2-5, with D possibly being TRBD1 (6 bases). V dropped 4 bases and J dropped 2 bases, with 8 bases sitting between them. CDR3 length: 12 residues. CDR1 is DFQATT and CDR2 is SNEGSKA in the germline V gene (reference sequence). CDR3 in amino acids: CSATGQQETQYF. CDR3 DNA: TGCAGTGCTACCGGACAGCAAGAGACCCAGTACTTC.

The table lists this clonotype with many counts. The chain is built from TRBV7-6 and TRBJ2-1; D is possibly TRBD2 (7 bases). Germline lookup yields CDR1 SGHVS and CDR2 FNYEAQ. The CDR3 has 16 residues. Trimming took off 6 bases at V and 8 bases at J, with 23 bases between the two ends. The CDR3 DNA is TGTGCCAGCAGTGCCTTTAAAGGGGGGGCGGTGTATGAGCAGTTCTTC. Translated: CASSAFKGGAVYEQFF.

This clonotype was picked up a small number of times. The V call is TRBV27, the J call TRBJ2-1, with D unclear. Trimming shortened V by 1 base and J by 13 bases, and 14 bases separated the two germline ends. CDR1 is MNHEY, CDR2 SMNVEV, per germline (reference sequence). This CDR3 has 13 amino acids. CDR3 nucleotide sequence: TGTGCCAGCAGTTTATATCCGCAGAATGTTCAGTTCTTC. As protein: CASSLYPQNVQFF.

This clonotype was counted a few times. The chain has TRBV28 and TRBJ2-2; TRBD2 might be the D (6 bases). CDR3 size: 16 residues. The V end was cut by 3 bases, the J end by 7 bases, with 18 bases between. Germline CDR1 MDHEN, CDR2 SYDVKM. The CDR3 loop reads CASSFLPGGEGGELFF. The CDR3 region has the DNA TGTGCCAGCAGTTTCCTCCCCGGCGGGGAAGGCGGGGAGCTGTTTTTT. Looking up the rest from reference TRBV28 and TRBJ2-2 gives the full variable domain: DVKVTQSSRYLVKRTGEKVFLECVQDMDHENMFWYRQDPGLGLRLIYFSYDVKMKEKGDIPEGYSVSREKKERFSLILESASTNQTSMYLCASSFLPGGEGGELFFGEGSRLTVL.

This clonotype has ten or more counts. V usage is TRBV9 and J usage is TRBJ2-3, with 13 bases that match TRBD2. In germline, CDR1 is SGDLS, CDR2 YYNGEE. V lost 5 bases and J lost 6; bases outside the gene matches: 0. This CDR3 has 13 amino acids. The CDR3 here is CASRGLAGDTQYF. The CDR3, as DNA: TGTGCCAGCAGGGGACTAGCGGGGGATACGCAGTATTTT.

This clonotype occurred many times. J is TRBJ2-7 and V is TRBV7-8; 9 bases agree with TRBD2. V lost 0 bases and J lost 8; bases outside the gene matches: 11. The CDR3 sequence is 16 residues long. The V gene's germline CDR1 is SGHVS and CDR2 FQNEAQ. CDR3 sequence (DNA): TGTGCCAGCAGCTTAGCGGCGGGAGGGGGAATAGTGAAGCAGTACTTC. Encoded protein: CASSLAAGGGIVKQYF. Supplemented by reference TRBV7-8 and TRBJ2-7, the full variable domain reads GAGVSQSPRYKVAKRGQDVALRCDPISGHVSLFWYQQALGQGPEFLTYFQNEAQLDKSGLPSDRFFAERPEGSVSTLKIQRTQQEDSAVYLCASSLAAGGGIVKQYFGPGTRLTVT.

Only a few counts were recorded for this clonotype. V gene TRBV24-1 combines with J gene TRBJ2-2; 13 bases match TRBD2. Per germline, CDR1 KGHDR and CDR2 SFDVKD. J gave up 4 bases and V 5 bases, and 9 bases lay outside the gene matches. This CDR3 comprises 18 residues. The CDR3 sequence is CATSATGLAGVTTGELFF. DNA for the CDR3: TGTGCCACCAGTGCCACCGGACTAGCGGGGGTTACCACCGGGGAGCTGTTTTTT.

The sample holds many counts of this clonotype. V usage is TRBV29-1 and J usage is TRBJ2-7, with 8 bases lining up with TRBD1. This CDR3 contains 13 residues. J was trimmed by 0 bases and V by 7 bases; bases with no gene match: 5. The germline V gene encodes CDR1 SQVTM and CDR2 ANQGSEA. For the CDR3, the DNA is TGCAGCGCTCGGACAGGGCTCTCCTACGAGCAGTACTTC. It specifies CSARTGLSYEQYF.

This clonotype has a count of ten or more. The chain links TRBV5-5 to TRBJ2-2; no clear D. V lost 1 base and J lost 7, with 8 bases in between. There are 13 residues in the CDR3. Per germline, CDR1 SGHKS and CDR2 YYEKEE (reference sequence). The DNA for the CDR3 is TGTGCCAGCAGCTTGCTGGATAACGGGGAGCTGTTTTTT. Protein: CASSLLDNGELFF.

This clonotype was detected ten times or more. The chain carries TRBV24-1 and TRBJ2-1; the match to TRBD2 covers 10 bases. Germline-derived CDR1 and CDR2 are KGHDR and SFDVKD. V lost 4 bases to trimming and J lost 14 bases; unmatched junction nucleotides: 10. The CDR3 is made up of 14 amino acids. The CDR3 loop is CATSDAPGLALKFF. CDR3 coding DNA: TGTGCCACCAGTGACGCTCCGGGACTAGCGTTGAAGTTCTTC.

The V and J genes are TRBV25-1 and TRBJ1-1; no firm D call. CDR3 length: 13 amino acids. The V end was cut by 6 bases, the J end by 1 base, with 9 bases between. From germline, CDR1 is MGHDK and CDR2 SYGVNS. The CDR3 loop is CASRSKRNTEAFF. CDR3 in DNA: TGTGCCAGCAGGTCTAAGCGGAACACTGAAGCTTTCTTT.

This rearrangement joins TRBV7-3 to TRBJ2-3, with a possible D match to TRBD2 (5 bases). CDR1 and CDR2 (germline): SGHTA, FQGTGA. The CDR3 consists of 13 residues. The V and J ends lost 11 bases and 0 bases respectively, with 12 bases between them. The CDR3 sequence: CASGLASTDTQYF. CDR3 nucleotide sequence: TGTGCCTCTGGCCTAGCTAGCACAGATACGCAGTATTTT. Complete variable domain (other parts from reference TRBV7-3 and TRBJ2-3): GAGVSQTPSNKVTEKGKYVELRCDPISGHTALYWYRQSLGQGPEFLIYFQGTGAADDSGLPNDRFFAVRPEGSVSTLKIQRTERGDSAVYLCASGLASTDTQYFGPGTRLTVL.

This clonotype has at least ten counts. The chain links TRBV24-1 to TRBJ2-1, with D hard to call. The V end lost 4 bases, the J end lost 0 bases, and 12 bases lay between the germline ends. This CDR3 has 16 residues. Germline V gene lookup returns CDR1 KGHDR and CDR2 SFDVKD. Here the CDR3 reads CATSDQTPSSYNEQFF. The CDR3, as DNA: TGTGCCACCAGTGACCAAACACCGAGCTCCTACAATGAGCAGTTCTTC.

This clonotype has just a few counts. The V call is TRBV7-9, the J call TRBJ2-6, with 7 positions matching TRBD2. Trimming at V came to 3 bases and at J to 10 bases, leaving 3 bases not matched to a gene. Per germline, CDR1 SEHNR and CDR2 FQNEAQ (reference sequence). The CDR3 is 13 amino acids. The CDR3 sequence: CASSFAGVNVLTF. CDR3 DNA: TGTGCCAGCAGCTTCGCGGGGGTGAACGTCCTGACTTTC.

This clonotype was seen more than once but under ten times. This rearrangement joins TRBV6-2 or TRBV6-3 to TRBJ2-2; D not resolved. CDR3 length equals 15 residues. Trimming took 7 bases from V and 6 from J, leaving 18 bases between them. In germline, CDR1 is MNHEY, CDR2 SVGEGT. For the CDR3, the DNA is TGTGCCAGCATCTTAGGACGCCATGAAGCCGGGGAGCTGTTTTTT. This sequence encodes CASILGRHEAGELFF.